The clone carrying this T cell receptor beta chain was found a few times. Its target is not known. The sample comes from a study of T-cell memory formation after mild COVID-19. In the study overall: Clusters of TCRs were largely donor specific. Findings and limits, study-wide: The CD4+ clones that contracted clustered mainly within CM and EM, and the CD8+ clones concentrated in EMRA. The finding that pre-infection memory included some responding clones suggested that cross-reactive memory joined.

Researchers used 5'RACE with constant-segment primers to make TCR alpha and TCR beta cDNA libraries that carry sample barcodes and UMIs. TCRdb ran MiXCR on the 5' RACE reads and lists one entry per CDR3 protein. The table includes 450,000 or so distinct CDR3 sequences, roughly 25% detected once. CDR3 length: 16 amino acids. Germline V gene lookup returns CDR1 MNHEY and CDR2 SVGAGI. The trim removed 4 bases at V and 4 bases at J, leaving 12 bases unmatched. The receptor was isolated from an adult woman who had mild COVID-19 (a few samples of this study predate the infection). Cell type and time point are not known. Sequencing input: PBMCs or a T cell subset sorted from them (not recorded which). The V and J genes are TRBV6-5 and TRBJ2-7; 8 bases align to TRBD2. CDR3 loop: CASSSLAGPPVYEQYF. CDR3 DNA sequence: TGTGCCAGCAGTTCTCTAGCGGGTCCCCCCGTGTACGAGCAGTACTTC.